The sequence of this T cell receptor beta chain was determined in a study of shared clonotypes between healthy human individuals. About the study: Each donor contributed plates that comprised three CD4 naive, three CD4 memory, two CD8 naive and one CD8 memory.

Details on this clone: Its antigen is still unknown. At the DNA level, this CDR3 is encoded by other sequences in the same sample as well.

This CDR3 has 13 amino acids. CDR1 and CDR2 from the germline V gene are LNHDA and SQIVND (reference sequence). The V gene end was trimmed by 7 bases and the J gene end by 1 base; junction bases not matched to a gene: 3. Study-wide points: Researchers sampled only blood; tissue repertoires likely differ.

Each subset's genomic DNA was shared equally among a number of immunoSEQ plates. Measured with immunoSEQ multiplex PCR; TCRdb has only the in-frame clones, and not every one. Altogether about 1.5 million clones are present, 95% to 99% being singletons, with the ten largest covering around 0.47%. The sequence was obtained from a man aged 25-45 years in good health. The chain joins TRBV19 to TRBJ2-7; 8 bases line up with TRBD1. The sequencing sample was made of naive CD4+ T cells sorted from blood. Subset noted: CD45RA+ positively selected. DNA for the CDR3: TGTGCCAGTACACGGACAGGGTCCTACGAGCAGTACTTC. Its translation is CASTRTGSYEQYF. The variable domain in full, with the rest retrieved from reference TRBV19 and TRBJ2-7, is DGGITQSPKYLFRKEGQNVTLSCEQNLNHDAMYWYRQDPGQGLRLIYYSQIVNDFQKGDIAEGYSVSREKKESFPLTVTSAQKNPTAFYLCASTRTGSYEQYFGPGTRLTVT.